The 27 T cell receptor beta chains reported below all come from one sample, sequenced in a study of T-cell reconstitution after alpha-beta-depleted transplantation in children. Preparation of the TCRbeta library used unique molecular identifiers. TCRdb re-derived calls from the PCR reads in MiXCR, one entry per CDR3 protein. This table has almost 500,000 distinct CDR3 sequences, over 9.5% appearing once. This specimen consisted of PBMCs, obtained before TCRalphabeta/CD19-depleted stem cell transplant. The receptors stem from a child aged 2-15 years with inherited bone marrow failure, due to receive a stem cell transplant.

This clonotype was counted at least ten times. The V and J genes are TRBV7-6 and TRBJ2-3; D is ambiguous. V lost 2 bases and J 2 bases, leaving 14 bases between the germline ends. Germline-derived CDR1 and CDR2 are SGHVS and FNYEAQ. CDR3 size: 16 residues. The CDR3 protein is CASSLTRGRSTDTQYF. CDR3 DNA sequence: TGTGCCAGCAGCTTAACCCGAGGCCGATCCACAGATACGCAGTATTTT.

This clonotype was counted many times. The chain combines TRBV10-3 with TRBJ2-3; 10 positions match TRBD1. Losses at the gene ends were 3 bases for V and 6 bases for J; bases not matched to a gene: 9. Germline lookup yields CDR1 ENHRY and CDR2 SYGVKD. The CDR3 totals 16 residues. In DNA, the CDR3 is TGTGCCATCAGTGATTCCCGGGACAGGGGTAGGGATACGCAGTATTTT. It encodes CAISDSRDRGRDTQYF.

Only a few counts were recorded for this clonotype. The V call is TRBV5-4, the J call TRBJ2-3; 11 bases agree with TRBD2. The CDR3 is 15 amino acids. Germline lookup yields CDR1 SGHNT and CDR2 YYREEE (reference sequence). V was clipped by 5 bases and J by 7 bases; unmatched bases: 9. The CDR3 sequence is CASSFQGLAAYTQYF. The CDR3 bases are TGTGCCAGCAGTTTTCAGGGACTAGCGGCGTATACGCAGTATTTT.

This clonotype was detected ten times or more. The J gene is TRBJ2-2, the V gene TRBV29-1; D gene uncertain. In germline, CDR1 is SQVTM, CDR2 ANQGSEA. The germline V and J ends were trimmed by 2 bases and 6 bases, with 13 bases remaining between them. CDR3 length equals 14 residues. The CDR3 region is CSVEKAESAGELFF. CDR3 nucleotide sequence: TGCAGCGTTGAAAAGGCAGAAAGCGCCGGGGAGCTGTTTTTT.

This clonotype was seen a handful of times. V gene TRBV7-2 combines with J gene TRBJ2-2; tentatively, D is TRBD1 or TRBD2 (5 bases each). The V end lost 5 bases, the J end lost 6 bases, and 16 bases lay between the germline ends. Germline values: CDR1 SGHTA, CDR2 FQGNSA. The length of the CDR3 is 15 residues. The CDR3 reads CASSPRVGPPGELFF. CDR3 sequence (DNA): TGTGCCAGCAGCCCTCGGGTGGGACCCCCCGGGGAGCTGTTTTTT.

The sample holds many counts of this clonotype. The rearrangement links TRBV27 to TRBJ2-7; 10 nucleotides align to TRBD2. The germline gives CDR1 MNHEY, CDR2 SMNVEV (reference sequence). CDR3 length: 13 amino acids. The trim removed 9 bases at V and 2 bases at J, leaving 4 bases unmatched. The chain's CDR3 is CASKAGGTYEQYF. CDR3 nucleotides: TGTGCCAGTAAAGCGGGAGGGACCTACGAGCAGTACTTC.

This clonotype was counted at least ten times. CDR3 sequence: CASSLVGTSGTRDTQYF. Written as DNA, the CDR3 is TGTGCCAGCAGCTTAGTTGGGACTAGCGGGACTAGAGATACGCAGTATTTT. The genes are TRBV7-6 and TRBJ2-3; TRBD2 aligns across 13 bases. Losses at the gene ends were 1 base for V and 5 bases for J; bases not matched to a gene: 6. The CDR3 totals 17 residues. Germline V CDR1 and CDR2: SGHVS, FNYEAQ.

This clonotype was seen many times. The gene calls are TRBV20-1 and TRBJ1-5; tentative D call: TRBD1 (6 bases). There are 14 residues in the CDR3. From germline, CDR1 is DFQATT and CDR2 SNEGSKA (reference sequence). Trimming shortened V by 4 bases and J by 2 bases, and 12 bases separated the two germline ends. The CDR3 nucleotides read TGCAGTGCTATCGAACAGGGTGGCAATCAGCCCCAGCATTTT. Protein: CSAIEQGGNQPQHF.

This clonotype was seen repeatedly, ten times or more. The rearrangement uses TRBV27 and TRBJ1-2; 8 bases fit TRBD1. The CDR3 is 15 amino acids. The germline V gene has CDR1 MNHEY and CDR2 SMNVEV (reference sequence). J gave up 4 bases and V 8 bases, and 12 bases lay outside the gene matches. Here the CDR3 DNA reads TGTGCCAGCGGTCTGACAGGGGCGCGGATCTATGGCTACACCTTC. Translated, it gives CASGLTGARIYGYTF.

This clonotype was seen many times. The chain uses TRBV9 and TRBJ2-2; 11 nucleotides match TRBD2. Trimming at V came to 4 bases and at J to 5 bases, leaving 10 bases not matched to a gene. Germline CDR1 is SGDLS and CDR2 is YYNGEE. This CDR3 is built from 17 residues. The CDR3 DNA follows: TGTGCCAGCAGCACCTCCTTAGCGGGAGGGCGGACCGGGGAGCTGTTTTTT. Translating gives CASSTSLAGGRTGELFF.

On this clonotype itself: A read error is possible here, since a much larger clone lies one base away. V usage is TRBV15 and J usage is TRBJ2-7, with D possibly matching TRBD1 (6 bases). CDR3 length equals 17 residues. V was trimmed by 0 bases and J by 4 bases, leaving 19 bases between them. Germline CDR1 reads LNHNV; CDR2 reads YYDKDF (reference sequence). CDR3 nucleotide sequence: TGTGCCACCAGCAGAGATTTGGGACATGGGGCGGCGTACGAGCAGTACTTC. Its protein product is CATSRDLGHGAAYEQYF.

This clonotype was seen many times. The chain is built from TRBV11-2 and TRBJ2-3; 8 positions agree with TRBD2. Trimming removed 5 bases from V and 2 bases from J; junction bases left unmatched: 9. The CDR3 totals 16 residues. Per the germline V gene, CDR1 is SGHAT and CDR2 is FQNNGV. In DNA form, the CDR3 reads TGTGCCAGCAGCCCTACTAGCGGCCCCTTCACAGATACGCAGTATTTT. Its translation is CASSPTSGPFTDTQYF. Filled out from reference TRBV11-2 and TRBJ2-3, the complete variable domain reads EAGVAQSPRYKIIEKRQSVAFWCNPISGHATLYWYQQILGQGPKLLIQFQNNGVVDDSQLPKDRFSAERLKGVDSTLKIQPAKLEDSAVYLCASSPTSGPFTDTQYFGPGTRLTVL.

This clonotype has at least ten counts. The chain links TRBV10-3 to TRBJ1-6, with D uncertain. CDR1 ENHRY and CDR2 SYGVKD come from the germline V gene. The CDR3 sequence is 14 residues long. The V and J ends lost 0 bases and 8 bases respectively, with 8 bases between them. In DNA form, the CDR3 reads TGTGCCATCAGTGAGTCTGTCGGACATTCACCCCTCCACTTT. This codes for CAISESVGHSPLHF.

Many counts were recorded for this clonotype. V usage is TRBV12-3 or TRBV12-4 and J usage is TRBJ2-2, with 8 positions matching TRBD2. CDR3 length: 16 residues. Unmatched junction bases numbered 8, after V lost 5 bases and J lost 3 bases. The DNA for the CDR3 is TGTGCCAGCAGTCCCTCGGGGGGGTCAGACACCGGGGAGCTGTTTTTT. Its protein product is CASSPSGGSDTGELFF.

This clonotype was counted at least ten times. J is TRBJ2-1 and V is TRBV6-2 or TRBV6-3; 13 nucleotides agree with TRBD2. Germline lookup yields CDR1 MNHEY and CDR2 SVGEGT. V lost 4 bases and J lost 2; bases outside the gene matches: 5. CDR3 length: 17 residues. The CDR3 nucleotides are TGTGCCAGCAGTTGGGGACTAGCGGGACCCCCCTACAATGAGCAGTTCTTC. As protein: CASSWGLAGPPYNEQFF.

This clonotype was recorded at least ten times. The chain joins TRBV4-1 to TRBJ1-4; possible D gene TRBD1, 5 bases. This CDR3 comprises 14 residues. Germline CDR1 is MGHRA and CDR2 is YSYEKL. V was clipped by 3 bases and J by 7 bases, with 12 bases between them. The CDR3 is CASSQTGLGEKLFF. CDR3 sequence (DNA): TGCGCCAGCAGCCAGACGGGACTCGGTGAAAAACTGTTTTTT.

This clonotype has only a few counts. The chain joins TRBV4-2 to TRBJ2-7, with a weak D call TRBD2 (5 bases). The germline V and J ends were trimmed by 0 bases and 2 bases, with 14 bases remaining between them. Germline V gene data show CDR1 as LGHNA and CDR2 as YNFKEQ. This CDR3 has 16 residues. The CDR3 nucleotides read TGTGCCAGCAGCCAAGATTCGCGGGTCCTCACCTACGAGCAGTACTTC. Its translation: CASSQDSRVLTYEQYF.

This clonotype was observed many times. The CDR3 DNA is TGTGCCAGCAGCTCTTGGGGGGGCCTCAATGAGCAGTTCTTC. This sequence encodes CASSSWGGLNEQFF. The chain recombines TRBV9 with TRBJ2-1; tentatively, D is TRBD2 (7 bases). The germline V and J ends were trimmed by 4 bases and 6 bases, with 14 bases remaining between them. The CDR3 is 14 amino acids. Germline-derived CDR1 and CDR2 are SGDLS and YYNGEE.

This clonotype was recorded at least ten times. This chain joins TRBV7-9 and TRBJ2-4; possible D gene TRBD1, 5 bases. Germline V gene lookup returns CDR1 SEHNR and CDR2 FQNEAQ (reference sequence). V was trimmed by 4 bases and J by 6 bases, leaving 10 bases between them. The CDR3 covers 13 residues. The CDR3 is CASSSQGGNIQYF. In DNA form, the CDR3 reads TGTGCCAGCAGCTCCCAGGGCGGAAACATTCAGTACTTC.

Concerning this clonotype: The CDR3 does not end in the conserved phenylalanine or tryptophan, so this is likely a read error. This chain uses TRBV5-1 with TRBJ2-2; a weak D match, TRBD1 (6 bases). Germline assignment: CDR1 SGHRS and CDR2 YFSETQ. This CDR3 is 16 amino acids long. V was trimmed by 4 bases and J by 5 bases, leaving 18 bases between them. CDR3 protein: CASSPPGAQGTGELFV. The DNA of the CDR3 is TGCGCCAGCAGCCCCCCAGGGGCGCAGGGGACCGGGGAGCTGTTTGTT.

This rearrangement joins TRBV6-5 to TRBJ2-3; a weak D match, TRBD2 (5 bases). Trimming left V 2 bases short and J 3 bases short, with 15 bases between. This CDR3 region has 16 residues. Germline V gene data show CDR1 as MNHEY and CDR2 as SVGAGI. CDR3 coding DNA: TGTGCCAGCAGTTACCCCTCCATTAGCGTTACAGATACGCAGTATTTT. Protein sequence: CASSYPSISVTDTQYF.

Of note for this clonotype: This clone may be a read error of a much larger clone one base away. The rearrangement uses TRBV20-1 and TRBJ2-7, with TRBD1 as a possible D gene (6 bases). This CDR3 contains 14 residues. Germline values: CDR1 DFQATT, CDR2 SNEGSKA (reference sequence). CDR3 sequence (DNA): TGCAGTGCAAGTTTCCGGGACACTTCCTACGAGCAGTCCTTC. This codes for CSASFRDTSYEQSF.

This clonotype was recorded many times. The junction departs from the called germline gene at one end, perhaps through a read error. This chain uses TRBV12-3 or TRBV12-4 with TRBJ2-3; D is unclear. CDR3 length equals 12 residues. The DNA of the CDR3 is TGCGCCAGCAGTAGTGGAACAGATACGCAGTATTTT. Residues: CASSSGTDTQYF.

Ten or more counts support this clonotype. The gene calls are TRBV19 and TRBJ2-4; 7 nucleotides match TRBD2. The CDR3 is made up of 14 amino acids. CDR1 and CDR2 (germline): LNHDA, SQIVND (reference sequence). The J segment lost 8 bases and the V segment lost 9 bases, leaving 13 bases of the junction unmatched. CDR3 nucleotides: TGTGCCAGCTGGGGAGGGACCCAGATAGACATTCAGTACTTC. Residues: CASWGGTQIDIQYF. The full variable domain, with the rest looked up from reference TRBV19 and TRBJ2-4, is DGGITQSPKYLFRKEGQNVTLSCEQNLNHDAMYWYRQDPGQGLRLIYYSQIVNDFQKGDIAEGYSVSREKKESFPLTVTSAQKNPTAFYLCASWGGTQIDIQYFGAGTRLSVL.

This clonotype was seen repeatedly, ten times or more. The CDR3 DNA sequence: TGTGCCAGCAGCCAAGAAACAGCGGGAGTGGGGAATGAGCAGTTCTTC. This sequence encodes CASSQETAGVGNEQFF. V is TRBV4-2 and J is TRBJ2-1, with 8 bases aligning to TRBD2. V was pared by 0 bases and J by 7 bases, with 8 bases of the junction left unmatched. The CDR3 runs to 16 residues. The V gene's germline CDR1 is LGHNA and CDR2 YNFKEQ.

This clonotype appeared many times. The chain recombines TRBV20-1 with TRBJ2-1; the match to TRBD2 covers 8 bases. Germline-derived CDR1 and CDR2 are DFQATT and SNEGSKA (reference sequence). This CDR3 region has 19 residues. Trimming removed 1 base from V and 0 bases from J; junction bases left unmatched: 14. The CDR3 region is CSARALGGSGDPSYNEQFF. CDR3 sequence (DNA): TGCAGTGCTAGAGCCCTAGGGGGTAGCGGGGACCCCTCCTACAATGAGCAGTTCTTC.

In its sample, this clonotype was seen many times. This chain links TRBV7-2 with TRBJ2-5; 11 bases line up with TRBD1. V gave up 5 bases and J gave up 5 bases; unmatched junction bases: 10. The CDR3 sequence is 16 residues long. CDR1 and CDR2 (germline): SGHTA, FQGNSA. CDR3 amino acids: CASSHGTGGTGETQYF. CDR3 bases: TGTGCCAGCAGCCATGGGACAGGGGGGACCGGGGAGACCCAGTACTTC.